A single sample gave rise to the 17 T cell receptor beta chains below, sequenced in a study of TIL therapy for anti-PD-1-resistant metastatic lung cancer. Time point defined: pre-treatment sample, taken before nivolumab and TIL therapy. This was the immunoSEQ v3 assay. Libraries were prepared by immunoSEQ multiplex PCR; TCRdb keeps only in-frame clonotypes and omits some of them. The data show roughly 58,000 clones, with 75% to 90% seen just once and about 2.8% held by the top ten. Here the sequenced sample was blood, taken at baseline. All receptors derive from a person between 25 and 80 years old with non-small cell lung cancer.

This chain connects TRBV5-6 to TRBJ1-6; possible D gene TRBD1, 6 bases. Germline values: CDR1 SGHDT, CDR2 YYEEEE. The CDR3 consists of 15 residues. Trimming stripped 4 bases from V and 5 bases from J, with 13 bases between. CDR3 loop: CASSLGGGDNSPLHF. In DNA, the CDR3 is TGTGCCAGCAGCCTAGGGGGGGGCGATAATTCACCCCTCCACTTT.

This CDR3 is CASSQANEKLFF. The CDR3 region has the DNA TGTGCCAGCAGCCAAGCTAATGAAAAACTGTTTTTT. This sequence joins TRBV3-1 (or the pseudogene TRBV3-2) and TRBJ1-4; D is uncertain. The germline CDR1 and CDR2 sequences are LGHDT and YNNKEL (reference sequence). V lost 1 base, J lost 3 bases, and 0 bases lay in between. This CDR3 is built from 12 residues.

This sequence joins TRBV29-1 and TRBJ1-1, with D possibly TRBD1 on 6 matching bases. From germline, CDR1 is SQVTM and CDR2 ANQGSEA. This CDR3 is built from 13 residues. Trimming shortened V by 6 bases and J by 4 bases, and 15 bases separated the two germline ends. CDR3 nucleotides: TGCAGCGTATCGATAGGCAGGGGCACTGAAGCTTTCTTT. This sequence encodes CSVSIGRGTEAFF.

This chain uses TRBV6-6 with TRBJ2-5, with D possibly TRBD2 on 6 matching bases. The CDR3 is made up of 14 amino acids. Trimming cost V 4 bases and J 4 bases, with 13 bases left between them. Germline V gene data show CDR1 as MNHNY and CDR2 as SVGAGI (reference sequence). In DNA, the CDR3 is TGTGCCAGCAGTTCGACGACTAGGGCAGAGACCCAGTACTTC. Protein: CASSSTTRAETQYF.

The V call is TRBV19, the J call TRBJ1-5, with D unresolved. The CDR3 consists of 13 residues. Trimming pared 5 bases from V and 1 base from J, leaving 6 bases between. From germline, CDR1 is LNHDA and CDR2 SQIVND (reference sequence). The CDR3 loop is CASSFWSNQPQHF. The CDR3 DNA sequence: TGTGCCAGTAGTTTTTGGAGCAATCAGCCCCAGCATTTT.

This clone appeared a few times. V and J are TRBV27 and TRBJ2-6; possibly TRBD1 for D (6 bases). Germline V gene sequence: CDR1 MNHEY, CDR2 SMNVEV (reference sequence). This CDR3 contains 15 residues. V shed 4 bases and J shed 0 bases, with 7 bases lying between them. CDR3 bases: TGTGCCAGCAGTTGGACAGCCTCTGGGGCCAACGTCCTGACTTTC. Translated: CASSWTASGANVLTF.

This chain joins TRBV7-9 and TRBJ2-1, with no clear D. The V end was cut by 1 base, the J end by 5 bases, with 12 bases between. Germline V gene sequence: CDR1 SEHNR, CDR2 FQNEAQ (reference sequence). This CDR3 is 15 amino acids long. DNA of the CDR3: TGTGCCAGCAGCTTAGTACCGTGGGATAACAATGAGCAGTTCTTC. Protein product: CASSLVPWDNNEQFF. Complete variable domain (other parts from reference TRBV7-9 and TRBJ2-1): DTGVSQNPRHKITKRGQNVTFRCDPISEHNRLYWYRQTLGQGPEFLTYFQNEAQLEKSRLLSDRFSAERPKGSFSTLEIQRTEQGDSAMYLCASSLVPWDNNEQFFGPGTRLTVL.

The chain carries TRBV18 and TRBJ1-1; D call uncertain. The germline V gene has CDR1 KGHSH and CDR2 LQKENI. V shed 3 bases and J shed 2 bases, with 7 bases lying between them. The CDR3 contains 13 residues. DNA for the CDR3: TGTGCCAGCTCACCCCCCCACAACACTGAAGCTTTCTTT. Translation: CASSPPHNTEAFF.

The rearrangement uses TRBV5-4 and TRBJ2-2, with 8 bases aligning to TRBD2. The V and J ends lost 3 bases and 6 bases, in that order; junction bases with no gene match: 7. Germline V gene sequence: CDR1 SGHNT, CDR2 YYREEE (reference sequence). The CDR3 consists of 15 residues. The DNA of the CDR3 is TGTGCCAGCAGCTCCCAGGCGGGAGGCCCCGGGGAGCTGTTTTTT. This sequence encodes CASSSQAGGPGELFF. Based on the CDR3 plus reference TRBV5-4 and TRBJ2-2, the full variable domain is ETGVTQSPTHLIKTRGQQVTLRCSSQSGHNTVSWYQQALGQGPQFIFQYYREEENGRGNFPPRFSGLQFPNYSSELNVNALELDDSALYLCASSSQAGGPGELFFGEGSRLTVL.

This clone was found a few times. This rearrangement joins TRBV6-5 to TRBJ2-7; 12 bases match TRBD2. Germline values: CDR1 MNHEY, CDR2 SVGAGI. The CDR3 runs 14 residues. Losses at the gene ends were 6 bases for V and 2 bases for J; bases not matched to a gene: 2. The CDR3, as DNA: TGTGCCAGCAGGCGGACTAGCGGGGCCTACGAGCAGTACTTC. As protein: CASRRTSGAYEQYF.

The CDR3, as DNA: TGTGCCATCAGTGACCCTGAAGGGGGGGCGGCAGATACGCAGTATTTT. It encodes CAISDPEGGAADTQYF. V usage is TRBV10-3 and J usage is TRBJ2-3; D perhaps matches TRBD2 (7 bases). This CDR3 is built from 16 residues. Germline CDR1 ENHRY, CDR2 SYGVKD. Trimming removed 3 bases from V and 4 bases from J, with 17 bases in between.

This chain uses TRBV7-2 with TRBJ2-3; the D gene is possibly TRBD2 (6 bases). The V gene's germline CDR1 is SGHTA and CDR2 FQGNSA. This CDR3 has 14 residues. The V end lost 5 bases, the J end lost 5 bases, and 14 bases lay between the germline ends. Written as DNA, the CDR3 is TGTGCCAGCAGCCGGACTACCGGGGGAGATACGCAGTATTTT. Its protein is CASSRTTGGDTQYF.

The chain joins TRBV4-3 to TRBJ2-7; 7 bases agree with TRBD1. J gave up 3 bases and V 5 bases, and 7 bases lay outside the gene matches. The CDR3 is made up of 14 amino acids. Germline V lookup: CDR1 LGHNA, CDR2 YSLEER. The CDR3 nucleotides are TGCGCCAGCAGCAGCAGGGGGTTGTTCTACGAGCAGTACTTC. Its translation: CASSSRGLFYEQYF.

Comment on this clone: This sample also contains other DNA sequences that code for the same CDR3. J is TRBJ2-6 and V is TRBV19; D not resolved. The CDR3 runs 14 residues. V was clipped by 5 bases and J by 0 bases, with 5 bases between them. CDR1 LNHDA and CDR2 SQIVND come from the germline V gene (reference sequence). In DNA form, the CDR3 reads TGTGCCAGTAGTTCGGGCTCTGGGGCCAACGTCCTGACTTTC. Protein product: CASSSGSGANVLTF.

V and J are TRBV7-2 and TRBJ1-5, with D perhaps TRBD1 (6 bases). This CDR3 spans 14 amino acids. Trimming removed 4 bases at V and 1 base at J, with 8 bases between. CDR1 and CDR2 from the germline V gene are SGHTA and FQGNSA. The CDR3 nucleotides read TGTGCCAGCAGCTCGGACAGCAGCAATCAGCCCCAGCATTTT. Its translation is CASSSDSSNQPQHF.

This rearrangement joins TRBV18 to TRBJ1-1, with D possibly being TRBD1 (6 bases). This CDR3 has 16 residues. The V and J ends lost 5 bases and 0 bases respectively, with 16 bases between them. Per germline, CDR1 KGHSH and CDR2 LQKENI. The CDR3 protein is CASSSLRDTMNTEAFF. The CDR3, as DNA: TGTGCCAGCTCATCCCTCCGGGACACGATGAACACTGAAGCTTTCTTT.

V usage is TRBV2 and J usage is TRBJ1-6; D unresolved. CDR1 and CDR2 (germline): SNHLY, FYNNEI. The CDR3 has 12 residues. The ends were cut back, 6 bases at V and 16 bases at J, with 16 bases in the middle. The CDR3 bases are TGTGCCAGCAGGGAAACCAAAACCCCTCTCCACTTT. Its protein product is CASRETKTPLHF.